This is a list of T cell receptor beta chains from one sample in a study of PD-L1 blockade in urothelial cancer. This table comes from immunoSEQ multiplex PCR, and its TCRdb copy is limited to in-frame clones, with some not included. This sample has more than 40,000 clones; around four fifths occur once, and the top ten carry approximately 2%. This sample comprised PBMCs, obtained around atezolizumab (anti-PD-L1) treatment. The receptors stem from a man aged 50-60 years with urothelial cancer. The CDR3 runs from the conserved cysteine through the conserved F or W. A D gene is named only where the DNA matches it firmly.

CDR3aa: CASSTDRNTEAFF
CDR3nt: TGTGCCAGCAGTACCGACAGGAACACTGAAGCTTTCTTT
len: 13
j_gene: TRBJ1-1
d_gene: NA
v_gene: TRBV6-1

CDR3aa: CASSLGGGLAGNTIYF
CDR3nt: TGTGCCAGCAGTTTAGGGGGGGGTTTAGCTGGAAACACCATATATTTT
len: 16
j_gene: TRBJ1-3
d_gene: NA
v_gene: TRBV27

CDR3aa: CASSLARDTRTDTQYF
CDR3nt: TGTGCCAGCAGCTTGGCTCGGGACACCCGCACAGATACGCAGTATTTT
len: 16
j_gene: TRBJ2-3
d_gene: NA
v_gene: TRBV5-4

CDR3aa: CASSEIAGGRSSEQFF
CDR3nt: TGTGCCAGCTCAGAGATCGCAGGGGGCCGGAGTAGTGAGCAGTTCTTC
len: 16
j_gene: TRBJ2-1
d_gene: TRBD1
v_gene: TRBV18

CDR3aa: CASTGSNQPQHF
CDR3nt: TGTGCCAGCACTGGCAGCAATCAGCCCCAGCATTTT
len: 12
j_gene: TRBJ1-5
d_gene: NA
v_gene: TRBV2

CDR3aa: CASTLFGTGRNNNEQFF
CDR3nt: TGTGCCAGCACCTTATTCGGGACAGGGAGGAATAACAATGAGCAGTTCTTC
len: 17
j_gene: TRBJ2-1
d_gene: TRBD1
v_gene: TRBV7-2

CDR3aa: CASSLDRNQPQHF
CDR3nt: TGTGCCAGCAGCCTGGACAGGAATCAGCCCCAGCATTTT
len: 13
j_gene: TRBJ1-5
d_gene: TRBD1
v_gene: TRBV2

CDR3aa: CASPEGASGSRNEQFF
CDR3nt: TGTGCCAGCCCGGAGGGGGCTAGCGGGAGTCGGAATGAGCAGTTCTTC
len: 16
j_gene: TRBJ2-1
d_gene: TRBD2
v_gene: TRBV2

CDR3aa: CASSYGATAQETQYF
CDR3nt: TGTGCCAGCAGTTACGGGGCGACAGCTCAAGAGACCCAGTACTTC
len: 15
j_gene: TRBJ2-5
d_gene: NA
v_gene: TRBV6-5

CDR3aa: CASSQAPPTAVNTEAFF
CDR3nt: TGCGCCAGCAGCCAAGCCCCCCCAACAGCGGTGAACACTGAAGCTTTCTTT
len: 17
j_gene: TRBJ1-1
d_gene: NA
v_gene: TRBV4-1

CDR3aa: CASSERVGSWTGELFF
CDR3nt: TGCGCCAGCAGTGAGAGGGTAGGGAGTTGGACCGGGGAGCTGTTTTTT
len: 16
j_gene: TRBJ2-2
d_gene: NA
v_gene: TRBV10-2